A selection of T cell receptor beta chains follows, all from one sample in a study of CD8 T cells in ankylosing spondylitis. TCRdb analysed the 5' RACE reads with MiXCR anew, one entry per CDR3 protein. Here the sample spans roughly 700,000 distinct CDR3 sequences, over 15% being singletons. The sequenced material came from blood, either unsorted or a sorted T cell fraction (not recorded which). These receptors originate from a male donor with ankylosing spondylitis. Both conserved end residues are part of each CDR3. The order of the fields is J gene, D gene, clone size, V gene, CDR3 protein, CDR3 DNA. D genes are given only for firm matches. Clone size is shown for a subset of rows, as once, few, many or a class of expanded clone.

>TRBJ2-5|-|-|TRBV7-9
CASSAPVGRTKETQYF
TGTGCCAGCAGCGCGCCCGTCGGGCGGACGAAAGAGACCCAGTACTTC
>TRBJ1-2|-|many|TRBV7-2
CASSLVSTGLGGYTF
TGTGCCAGCAGCTTAGTATCCACAGGGTTAGGTGGCTACACCTTC
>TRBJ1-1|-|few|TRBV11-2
CASSLYSVWQVVNTEAFF
TGTGCCAGCAGCTTATATTCTGTTTGGCAGGTAGTGAACACTGAAGCTTTCTTT
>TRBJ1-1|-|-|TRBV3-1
CASSQVGHSGVNTEAFF
TGTGCCAGCAGCCAAGTTGGCCATTCCGGGGTGAACACTGAAGCTTTCTTT
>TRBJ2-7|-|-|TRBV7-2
CASSLDAQTYEQYF
TGTGCCAGCAGCTTAGACGCGCAAACCTACGAGCAGTACTTC
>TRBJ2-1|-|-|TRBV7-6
CASSPIAGSYNEQFF
TGTGCCAGCAGCCCAATAGCAGGCTCCTACAATGAGCAGTTCTTC
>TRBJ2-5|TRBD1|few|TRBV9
CASSAGQAPRETQYF
TGTGCCAGCAGCGCTGGACAGGCTCCCCGGGAGACCCAGTACTTC
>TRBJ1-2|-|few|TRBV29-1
CSVEGPLYGYTF
TGCAGCGTTGAAGGTCCACTCTATGGCTACACCTTC
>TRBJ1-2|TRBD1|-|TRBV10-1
CASSESTGDAENTYGYTF
TGCGCCAGCAGTGAGTCGACAGGGGACGCCGAGAACACCTATGGCTACACCTTC
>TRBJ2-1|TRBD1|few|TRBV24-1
CATSDSAGGYNEQFF
TGTGCCACCAGTGATTCGGCAGGGGGTTACAATGAGCAGTTCTTC
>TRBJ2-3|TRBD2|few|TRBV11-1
CASSEPPRGGLQGTDTQYF
TGTGCCAGCAGCGAACCCCCTCGGGGGGGGCTTCAGGGCACAGATACGCAGTATTTT
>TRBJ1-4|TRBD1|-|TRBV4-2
CASSLLQGGDEKLFF
TGTGCCAGCAGCCTTTTACAGGGGGGGGATGAAAAACTGTTTTTT
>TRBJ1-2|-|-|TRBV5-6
CASSLVPAADGYTF
TGTGCCAGCAGCTTGGTTCCAGCGGCGGATGGCTACACCTTC
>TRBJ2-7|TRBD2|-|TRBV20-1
CSARERVSGFYEQYF
TGCAGTGCTAGAGAAAGGGTTAGCGGGTTCTACGAGCAGTACTTC
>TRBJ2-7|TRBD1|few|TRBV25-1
CASSEQGVSYEQYF
TGTGCCAGCAGTGAACAGGGGGTTTCCTACGAGCAGTACTTC
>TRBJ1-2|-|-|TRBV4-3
CASSQDGRDGYGYTF
TGCGCCAGCAGCCAAGACGGGCGGGACGGCTATGGCTACACCTTC
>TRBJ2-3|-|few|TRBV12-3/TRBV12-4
CASNVGWERDTQYF
TGTGCCAGCAACGTGGGGTGGGAGCGGGATACGCAGTATTTT
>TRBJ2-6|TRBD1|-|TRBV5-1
CASSLGQGAPSGANVLTF
TGCGCCAGCAGCTTGGGGCAGGGGGCCCCCTCTGGGGCCAACGTCCTGACTTTC
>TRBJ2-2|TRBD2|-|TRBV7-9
CASSSAEREGLSGELFF
TGTGCCAGCAGCTCCGCAGAGCGGGAGGGCCTCTCCGGGGAGCTGTTTTTT
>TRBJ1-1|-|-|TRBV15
CATSRVGSDPFF
TGTGCCACCAGCAGAGTTGGTTCGGATCCTTTCTTT
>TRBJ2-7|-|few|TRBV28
CASSFPGHLAYEQYF
TGTGCCAGCAGTTTTCCGGGACATCTCGCCTACGAGCAGTACTTC
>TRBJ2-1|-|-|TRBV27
CASSLRAGYNEQFF
TGTGCCAGCAGTTTACGCGCGGGCTACAATGAGCAGTTCTTC
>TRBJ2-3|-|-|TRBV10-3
CAISSTDTQYF
TGTGCCATCAGTAGCACAGATACGCAGTATTTT
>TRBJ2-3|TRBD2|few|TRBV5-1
CASTLGSGGASTDTQYF
TGCGCCAGCACCCTCGGTAGCGGGGGGGCTAGCACAGATACGCAGTATTTT
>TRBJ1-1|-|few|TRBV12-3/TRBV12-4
CASSLAVLQPLDTEAFF
TGTGCCAGCAGTTTAGCGGTCCTACAGCCCCTGGACACTGAAGCTTTCTTT
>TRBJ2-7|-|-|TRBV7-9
CASSLPSLREQYF
TGTGCCAGCAGCTTACCGAGTCTCCGGGAGCAGTACTTC
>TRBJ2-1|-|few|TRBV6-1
CASSLNKQGYEQFF
TGTGCCAGCAGCCTAAATAAACAGGGCTATGAGCAGTTCTTC
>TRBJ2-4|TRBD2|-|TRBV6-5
CASTSWGGVAAKNIQYF
TGTGCCAGCACTTCGTGGGGGGGGGTTGCCGCCAAAAACATTCAGTACTTC
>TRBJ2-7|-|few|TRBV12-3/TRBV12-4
CASSLGQGRASYEQYF
TGTGCCAGCAGTTTGGGCCAGGGGAGGGCGTCTTACGAGCAGTACTTC
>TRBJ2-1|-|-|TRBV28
CASSGRKSYNEQFF
TGTGCCAGCAGTGGGAGAAAGTCCTACAATGAGCAGTTCTTC
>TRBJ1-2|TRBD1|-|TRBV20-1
CSARTSTGRYGYTF
TGCAGTGCTAGAACCTCGACAGGGCGGTATGGCTACACCTTC